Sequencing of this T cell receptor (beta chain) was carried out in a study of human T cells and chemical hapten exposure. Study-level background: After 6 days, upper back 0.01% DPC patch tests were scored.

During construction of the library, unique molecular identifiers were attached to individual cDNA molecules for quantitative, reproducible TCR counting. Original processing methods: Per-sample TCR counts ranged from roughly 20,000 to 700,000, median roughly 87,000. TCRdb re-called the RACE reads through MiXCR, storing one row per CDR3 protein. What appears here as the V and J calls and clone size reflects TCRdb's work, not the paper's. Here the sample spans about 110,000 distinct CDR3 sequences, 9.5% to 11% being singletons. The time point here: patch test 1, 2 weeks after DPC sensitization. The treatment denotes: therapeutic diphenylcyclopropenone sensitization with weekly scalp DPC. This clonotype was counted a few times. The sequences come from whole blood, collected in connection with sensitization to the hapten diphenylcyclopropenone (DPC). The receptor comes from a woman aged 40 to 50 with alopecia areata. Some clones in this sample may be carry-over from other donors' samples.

CDR3 in DNA: TGTGCCAGCAGCCCCCGGAACTACGAGCAGTACTTC. Translating it yields CASSPRNYEQYF. The chain links TRBV28 to TRBJ2-7, with unresolved D. This CDR3 comprises 12 residues. V was cut by 6 bases and J by 3 bases, with 9 bases left in between. In germline, CDR1 is MDHEN, CDR2 SYDVKM.